The 31 T cell receptor beta chains reported below all come from one sample, sequenced in a study of human T cells and chemical hapten exposure. Time point indicated: pre-sensitization, week 0. This sample's treatment: therapeutic diphenylcyclopropenone sensitization with weekly scalp DPC. TCRdb analysed the RACE reads with MiXCR anew, one entry per CDR3 protein. The table shows more than 250,000 distinct CDR3 sequences, with approximately 8.4% occurring only once. This specimen consisted of whole blood, obtained in connection with sensitization to the hapten diphenylcyclopropenone (DPC). The source is a woman between 35 and 50 years old with alopecia areata. Some clones in this sample may be carry-over from other donors' samples.

This clonotype has only a few counts. The V and J genes are TRBV9 and TRBJ2-2, with 10 bases identical to TRBD2. CDR3 size: 17 residues. Per the germline V gene, CDR1 is SGDLS and CDR2 is YYNGEE. The V gene end was trimmed by 0 bases and the J gene end by 4 bases; junction bases not matched to a gene: 6. CDR3 in DNA: TGTGCCAGCAGCGTAGAAGCGGGAGGGCGCTCCACCGGGGAGCTGTTTTTT. Its protein product is CASSVEAGGRSTGELFF. The complete variable domain, with remaining parts taken from reference TRBV9 and TRBJ2-2, reads DSGVTQTPKHLITATGQRVTLRCSPRSGDLSVYWYQQSLDQGLQFLIQYYNGEERAKGNILERFSAQQFPDLHSELNLSSLELGDSALYFCASSVEAGGRSTGELFFGEGSRLTVL.

This clonotype has at least ten counts. The gene calls are TRBV28 and TRBJ1-4; no firm D call. The germline V gene encodes CDR1 MDHEN and CDR2 SYDVKM. Trimming cost V 6 bases and J 0 bases, with 8 bases left between them. The length of the CDR3 is 14 residues. As DNA, the CDR3 is TGTGCCAGCAGGCCTACAGCAACTAATGAAAAACTGTTTTTT. This codes for CASRPTATNEKLFF.

This chain uses TRBV5-5 with TRBJ2-3; 9 bases agree with TRBD1. The CDR3 covers 13 residues. The ends lost 4 bases at V and 5 bases at J; junction bases unmatched: 2. Germline CDR1 and CDR2: SGHKS and YYEKEE (reference sequence). The CDR3 spells CASSVTGGDTQYF. The CDR3 region has the DNA TGTGCCAGCAGCGTGACAGGGGGAGATACGCAGTATTTT.

There are a few counts of this clonotype. The J gene is TRBJ2-7, the V gene TRBV10-3; 7 nucleotides match TRBD2. The CDR3 spans 17 residues. The ends lost 4 bases at V and 0 bases at J; junction bases unmatched: 12. Germline V gene data show CDR1 as ENHRY and CDR2 as SYGVKD. As DNA, the CDR3 is TGTGCCATCAGTGGGCCGCCCTTAGCGGGTGACTCCTACGAGCAGTACTTC. Protein sequence: CAISGPPLAGDSYEQYF.

This clonotype occurred a few times. This chain links TRBV18 with TRBJ2-6; maybe TRBD2 (6 bases). The V and J ends lost 4 bases and 2 bases respectively, with 9 bases between them. The germline gives CDR1 KGHSH, CDR2 LQKENI. There are 15 residues in the CDR3. CDR3 sequence: CASSRGEAGANVLTF. Here the CDR3 DNA reads TGTGCCAGCTCACGCGGGGAGGCTGGGGCCAACGTCCTGACTTTC.

This clonotype was recorded a few times. This sequence joins TRBV25-1 and TRBJ1-1; D is uncertain. Trimming pared 2 bases from V and 9 bases from J, leaving 22 bases between. This CDR3 has 16 amino acids. In germline, CDR1 is MGHDK, CDR2 SYGVNS. CDR3 sequence reads: CASSETTGSAEPQAFF. The CDR3 DNA reads as TGTGCCAGCAGTGAAACCACGGGGTCGGCCGAACCTCAAGCTTTCTTT.

There are a few counts of this clonotype. The chain is built from TRBV5-1 and TRBJ2-1, with 8 bases identical to TRBD1. The CDR3 covers 14 residues. Germline-derived CDR1 and CDR2 are SGHRS and YFSETQ. The trim removed 3 bases at V and 5 bases at J, leaving 4 bases unmatched. The CDR3 loop reads CASSSGQANNEQFF. The DNA of the CDR3 is TGCGCCAGCAGCTCGGGACAGGCCAACAATGAGCAGTTCTTC. Together with reference TRBV5-1 and TRBJ2-1, the CDR3 gives the full variable domain: KAGVTQTPRYLIKTRGQQVTLSCSPISGHRSVSWYQQTPGQGLQFLFEYFSETQRNKGNFPGRFSGRQFSNSRSEMNVSTLELGDSALYLCASSSGQANNEQFFGPGTRLTVL.

The chain combines TRBV2 with TRBJ2-3; D remains unclear. This CDR3 is 11 amino acids long. Germline CDR1 SNHLY, CDR2 FYNNEI. Trimming pared 2 bases from V and 6 bases from J, leaving 3 bases between. CDR3 coding DNA: TGTGCCAGCAGTGAATATGATACGCAGTATTTT. Amino acids: CASSEYDTQYF. Using reference TRBV2 and TRBJ2-3 for the parts outside the CDR3, the full variable domain is EPEVTQTPSHQVTQMGQEVILRCVPISNHLYFYWYRQILGQKVEFLVSFYNNEISEKSEIFDDQFSVERPDGSNFTLKIRSTKLEDSAMYFCASSEYDTQYFGPGTRLTVL.

The CDR3 DNA sequence: TGTGCCAGCAGTTCGGACAGAATCACTGAAGCTTTCTTT. Its translation: CASSSDRITEAFF. J is TRBJ1-1 and V is TRBV7-2; D perhaps matches TRBD1 (6 bases). Germline CDR1 is SGHTA and CDR2 is FQGNSA. CDR3 length equals 13 residues. Trimming removed 6 bases at V and 4 bases at J, with 12 bases between.

The chain recombines TRBV6-5 with TRBJ2-1; 7 nucleotides line up with TRBD2. V shed 0 bases, J shed 12 bases, and the junction held 5 bases outside the gene matches. The CDR3 runs to 13 residues. CDR1 and CDR2 from the germline V gene are MNHEY and SVGAGI. This CDR3 reads CASSYSGGLAQFF. The CDR3 DNA is TGTGCCAGCAGTTACTCCGGGGGGTTGGCGCAGTTCTTC.

This clonotype was detected only a few times. The CDR3 DNA is TGTGCCAGCAGTGAATCCCCTGGCAGGCGGAACCAAGAGACCCAGTACTTC. This codes for CASSESPGRRNQETQYF. This chain uses TRBV25-1 with TRBJ2-5, with D uncertain. V lost 1 base and J 0 bases, leaving 15 bases between the germline ends. This CDR3 contains 17 residues. CDR1 and CDR2 from the germline V gene are MGHDK and SYGVNS.

The V gene is TRBV24-1, the J gene TRBJ2-2, with 8 positions matching TRBD1. The CDR3 consists of 17 residues. With V trimmed by 4 bases and J by 3 bases, 9 bases remained unmatched. The germline gives CDR1 KGHDR, CDR2 SFDVKD. The CDR3 here is CATSDQDGQGYTGELFF. CDR3 nucleotide sequence: TGTGCCACCAGTGACCAAGACGGACAGGGATACACCGGGGAGCTGTTTTTT.

This clonotype showed up just a few times. This chain joins TRBV5-1 and TRBJ2-1, with D unresolved. From germline, CDR1 is SGHRS and CDR2 YFSETQ. V shed 2 bases and J shed 4 bases, with 13 bases lying between them. The CDR3 covers 15 residues. The CDR3 region is CASSLDSSPYNEQFF. DNA for the CDR3: TGCGCCAGCAGCTTAGACTCCAGCCCTTACAATGAGCAGTTCTTC.

This clonotype was seen ten or more times. The chain carries TRBV28 and TRBJ2-3; 10 bases map to TRBD2. V trimming: 4 bases; J trimming: 5 bases; junction bases outside the gene matches: 9. The V gene's germline CDR1 is MDHEN and CDR2 SYDVKM. The CDR3 consists of 16 residues. The CDR3 spells CASSSMSGRARDTQYF. The CDR3 DNA reads TGTGCCAGCAGTTCAATGAGCGGGAGGGCCAGAGATACGCAGTATTTT.

The rearrangement uses TRBV19 and TRBJ1-5; no reliable D call. Per germline, CDR1 LNHDA and CDR2 SQIVND (reference sequence). V was pared by 2 bases and J by 5 bases, with 10 bases between. CDR3 size: 14 residues. The CDR3, as DNA: TGTGCCAGTAGTATATCTACGCCTCATCAGCCCCAGCATTTT. This gives the protein CASSISTPHQPQHF.

The gene calls are TRBV9 and TRBJ1-5, with 7 bases identical to TRBD1. Germline V CDR1 and CDR2: SGDLS, YYNGEE. Unmatched junction bases numbered 6, after V lost 1 base and J lost 5 bases. The CDR3 runs to 15 residues. This CDR3 is CASSVTGEVYQPQHF. DNA of the CDR3: TGTGCCAGCAGCGTAACAGGGGAGGTGTATCAGCCCCAGCATTTT. Drawing the rest from reference TRBV9 and TRBJ1-5, the complete variable domain is DSGVTQTPKHLITATGQRVTLRCSPRSGDLSVYWYQQSLDQGLQFLIQYYNGEERAKGNILERFSAQQFPDLHSELNLSSLELGDSALYFCASSVTGEVYQPQHFGDGTRLSIL.

The table lists this clonotype with many counts. The chain couples TRBV9 to TRBJ2-1, with TRBD2 as a possible D gene (6 bases). The germline V gene has CDR1 SGDLS and CDR2 YYNGEE. The CDR3 has 14 amino acids. Trimming pared 3 bases from V and 4 bases from J, leaving 11 bases between. The CDR3 region has the DNA TGTGCCAGCAGCGCGGGAGCGGGTTACAATGAGCAGTTCTTC. Protein: CASSAGAGYNEQFF.

The chain recombines TRBV29-1 with TRBJ1-3; D gene unclear. V lost 7 bases to trimming and J lost 0 bases, with 7 bases between them. The germline V gene has CDR1 SQVTM and CDR2 ANQGSEA. The CDR3 is 12 residues long. The CDR3: CSAAYSGNTIYF. CDR3 sequence (DNA): TGCAGCGCCGCGTACTCTGGAAACACCATATATTTT.

The chain combines TRBV2 with TRBJ1-6, with unresolved D. This CDR3 has 18 residues. CDR1 is SNHLY, CDR2 FYNNEI, per germline. Trimming took 1 base from V and 0 from J, leaving 13 bases between them. DNA of the CDR3: TGTGCCAGCAGTGAAGTGGAGACGGCTAGCTCCTATAATTCACCCCTCCACTTT. This sequence encodes CASSEVETASSYNSPLHF.

This clonotype was observed a handful of times. The V call is TRBV7-2, the J call TRBJ2-5, with a possible D match to TRBD2 (6 bases). V lost 5 bases, J lost 5 bases, and 15 bases lay in between. Looked up from germline, CDR1 is SGHTA and CDR2 is FQGNSA. The CDR3 totals 14 residues. The CDR3 DNA follows: TGTGCCAGCAGCCCCGGGACTGTTCGGGAGACCCAGTACTTC. Amino acids: CASSPGTVRETQYF.

The chain carries TRBV5-1 and TRBJ2-5, with a tentative D call TRBD1 (6 bases). Germline CDR1 and CDR2: SGHRS and YFSETQ. The V gene lost 0 bases and the J gene lost 5 bases, with 14 bases spanning the gap. This CDR3 is 15 amino acids long. Here the CDR3 reads CASSLAGTGWETQYF. CDR3 coding DNA: TGCGCCAGCAGCTTGGCCGGAACAGGGTGGGAGACCCAGTACTTC.

The rearrangement links TRBV29-1 to TRBJ2-3, with TRBD2 matching over 9 bases. This CDR3 is built from 14 residues. V was clipped by 4 bases and J by 4 bases; unmatched bases: 6. The germline gives CDR1 SQVTM, CDR2 ANQGSEA. CDR3 sequence: CSVGGLAGSDTQYF. The CDR3 DNA follows: TGCAGCGTTGGGGGCCTAGCGGGATCAGATACGCAGTATTTT.

J is TRBJ2-1 and V is TRBV20-1, with D tentatively TRBD1 or TRBD2 (5 bases each). The CDR3 has 16 amino acids. Trimming cost V 3 bases and J 3 bases, with 18 bases left between them. Germline V gene data show CDR1 as DFQATT and CDR2 as SNEGSKA (reference sequence). CDR3 DNA sequence: TGCAGTGCTAGGTCCGGGGCTAGCTCCCTCTACAATGAGCAGTTCTTC. Its translation: CSARSGASSLYNEQFF.

V and J are TRBV7-2 and TRBJ1-4, with TRBD1 identical over 9 bases. The germline CDR1 and CDR2 sequences are SGHTA and FQGNSA. The CDR3 is made up of 17 amino acids. V lost 4 bases, J lost 6 bases, and 12 bases stayed unmatched. The CDR3 region has the DNA TGTGCCAGCAGCTCCGGGACAGGGTACGTCGTGGATGAAAAACTGTTTTTT. This sequence encodes CASSSGTGYVVDEKLFF. Variable domain in full (rest from reference TRBV7-2 and TRBJ1-4): GAGVSQSPSNKVTEKGKDVELRCDPISGHTALYWYRQSLGQGLEFLIYFQGNSAPDKSGLPSDRFSAERTGGSVSTLTIQRTQQEDSAVYLCASSSGTGYVVDEKLFFGSGTQLSVL.

This clonotype was counted a few times. V usage is TRBV28 and J usage is TRBJ2-1; 9 nucleotides align to TRBD1. Losses at the gene ends were 10 bases for V and 2 bases for J; bases not matched to a gene: 3. In germline, CDR1 is MDHEN, CDR2 SYDVKM. The CDR3 is 13 residues long. CDR3 sequence reads: CAIGQGTYNEQFF. The CDR3 DNA sequence: TGTGCCATCGGACAGGGGACCTACAATGAGCAGTTCTTC.

This clonotype was observed at least ten times. The chain links TRBV28 to TRBJ2-7; D is possibly TRBD1 (6 bases). V shed 6 bases and J shed 2 bases, with 8 bases lying between them. CDR3 length: 12 residues. Germline values: CDR1 MDHEN, CDR2 SYDVKM. Written as DNA, the CDR3 is TGTGCCAGCAGCGGGGACACCTACGAGCAGTACTTC. Protein: CASSGDTYEQYF. The whole variable domain, filled in from reference TRBV28 and TRBJ2-7, reads DVKVTQSSRYLVKRTGEKVFLECVQDMDHENMFWYRQDPGLGLRLIYFSYDVKMKEKGDIPEGYSVSREKKERFSLILESASTNQTSMYLCASSGDTYEQYFGPGTRLTVT.

This clonotype was seen more than once but under ten times. The V and J genes are TRBV3-1 and TRBJ1-4, with TRBD1 identical over 7 bases. Germline V CDR1 and CDR2: LGHDT, YNNKEL (reference sequence). V gave up 6 bases and J gave up 7 bases; unmatched junction bases: 8. CDR3 size: 14 residues. The CDR3 DNA follows: TGTGCCAGCAGACCCCGGGACAGCGGTGAAAAACTGTTTTTT. The encoded protein is CASRPRDSGEKLFF. Variable domain in full (rest from reference TRBV3-1 and TRBJ1-4): DTAVSQTPKYLVTQMGNDKSIKCEQNLGHDTMYWYKQDSKKFLKIMFSYNNKELIINETVPNRFSPKSPDKAHLNLHINSLELGDSAVYFCASRPRDSGEKLFFGSGTQLSVL.

This clonotype was seen only a few times. The chain has TRBV10-3 and TRBJ2-5; TRBD2 agrees at 9 bases. Germline lookup yields CDR1 ENHRY and CDR2 SYGVKD. There are 15 residues in the CDR3. The V gene end was trimmed by 4 bases and the J gene end by 2 bases; junction bases not matched to a gene: 5. The CDR3 DNA follows: TGTGCCATCAGTGCTCCTAGCGGGGCTCAAGAGACCCAGTACTTC. Translation gives CAISAPSGAQETQYF.

The gene calls are TRBV2 and TRBJ2-2, with TRBD2 identical over 15 bases. This CDR3 has 19 residues. Losses at the gene ends were 0 bases for V and 6 bases for J; bases not matched to a gene: 8. Germline V gives CDR1 SNHLY, CDR2 FYNNEI. The CDR3 region is CASSEAGLAGGLGAGELFF. The CDR3, as DNA: TGTGCCAGCAGTGAAGCGGGACTAGCGGGAGGATTGGGGGCCGGGGAGCTGTTTTTT.

This clonotype was seen a few times. The chain carries TRBV2 and TRBJ2-1; 13 bases align to TRBD2. V lost 7 bases to trimming and J lost 9 bases; unmatched junction nucleotides: 6. This CDR3 comprises 14 residues. CDR1 is SNHLY, CDR2 FYNNEI, per germline. The CDR3 DNA is TGTGCCAGCACTGGGACTAGCGGGAAGGGTGAGCAGTTCTTC. Amino acid sequence: CASTGTSGKGEQFF. The full variable domain, in which reference TRBV2 and TRBJ2-1 provide the parts outside the CDR3, is EPEVTQTPSHQVTQMGQEVILRCVPISNHLYFYWYRQILGQKVEFLVSFYNNEISEKSEIFDDQFSVERPDGSNFTLKIRSTKLEDSAMYFCASTGTSGKGEQFFGPGTRLTVL.

The rearrangement uses TRBV2 and TRBJ2-3, with TRBD1 matching 7 bases. V shed 10 bases and J 2 bases; nucleotides not matched to a gene: 9. The CDR3 covers 14 residues. CDR1 SNHLY and CDR2 FYNNEI come from the germline V gene. The CDR3 is CATKGGQFTDTQYF. CDR3 sequence (DNA): TGTGCCACCAAAGGGGGACAGTTCACAGATACGCAGTATTTT. Based on the CDR3 plus reference TRBV2 and TRBJ2-3, the full variable domain is EPEVTQTPSHQVTQMGQEVILRCVPISNHLYFYWYRQILGQKVEFLVSFYNNEISEKSEIFDDQFSVERPDGSNFTLKIRSTKLEDSAMYFCATKGGQFTDTQYFGPGTRLTVL.